The rows below give T cell receptor beta chains drawn from one sample of a study of shared clonotypes between healthy human individuals. Profiling relied on immunoSEQ multiplex PCR, and the TCRdb table lists in-frame clones only, not all of them. The table has 2,500,000 or so clones, approximately 93% seen once. The source material was naive CD4+ T cells from PBMCs. The source is a man younger than 35 in good health. Some clones in this sample may be carry-over from other donors' samples. Both conserved end residues are trimmed from each CDR3. The order of the fields is D gene, V gene, CDR3 protein. A D gene is named only where the DNA matches it firmly.

TRBD2 | TRBV5-6 | ASSLPRLAEHNEQF
- | TRBV6-6 | ASSPGGETQY
- | TRBV19 | ASRNRDGTEAF
- | TRBV5-4 | ASSLRGRGAYEQY
- | TRBV28 | ASRVGGQETQY
TRBD1 | TRBV5-1 | ASSLAGQDFTEAF
TRBD1 | TRBV6-5 | ASSSWDRANTEAF
- | TRBV6-1 | ACENTDTQY
- | TRBV6-1 | ASSLTSREQY
- | TRBV5-1 | ASSLASGKQTQY
- | TRBV6-6 | ASSSRTSGNTIY
- | TRBV5-1 | ASSLETQGPH
TRBD1 | TRBV6-5 | ASSTYRGTGEKLF
- | TRBV7-8 | ASSLGPRLVY
- | TRBV7-9 | ASSLPYQETQY
TRBD2 | TRBV14 | ASSPGLAGGTYEQY
- | TRBV7-9 | ASSLPVGPDTQY
TRBD2 | TRBV5-6 | ASSLSGTKNIQY
- | TRBV7-9 | ASSPTVNTEAF
TRBD2 | TRBV9 | ASSASTSGGSYNEQF
- | TRBV7-9 | ASSETVYEQY
- | TRBV29-1 | SGGSLLSNEQF
- | TRBV7-2 | ASSLDQTAYEQY
TRBD2 | TRBV7-9 | ASSLPRGGSGRAVETQY
- | TRBV5-1 | ASSLAGRGDYGYT
- | TRBV9 | ASSGGWRSDTQY
- | TRBV29-1 | SVQSDEQY
TRBD1 | TRBV2 | ASSAAPGGQTEAF
- | TRBV11-2 | ASGTPEGVFVPTQF
- | TRBV9 | ASSEGPLANNEQF
- | TRBV5-1 | ASSLAAGSSYEQY
TRBD1 | TRBV18 | ASSPSGTASAQYYGYT
TRBD2 | TRBV5-1 | ASSPTLSGIETQY